This TCR delta chain is drawn from a study of γδ T cells in repeated Plasmodium falciparum infection. Findings and limits, study-wide: Compared with Australian children, Malian Vdelta2-negative repertoires seemed more clonal, less diverse, less shared. Donors in Mali lived in a small rural village, largely one ethnic group.

CDR3 length: 14 residues. The germline V gene encodes CDR1 GEAIGNYY and CDR2 EKD. TCRdb re-processed the multiplex PCR reads via CATT. The sample has 85,000 to 90,000 delta-chain clones, 1.4% seen once. Points on this clone: Its target is not known. This likely came from a read error, as a far larger clone is one base away.

Gammadelta T cells were flow-sorted from PBMC into Vgamma9/Vdelta2+ and Vdelta2-negative populations for bulk analysis. Sequencing input: gamma-delta T cells from blood. V is TRDV2 and J is TRDJ1; D is possibly TRDD3 (6 bases). TCRdb lists no J gene, so it was determined here by aligning the DNA to germline. The receptor was isolated from a pool of human donors (malaria-infected and uninfected, not separated). The CDR3 DNA sequence: TGTGCCTGCGACACCCTACTGGGTACCGATAAACTCATCTTT. It encodes CACDTLLGTDKLIF.